This paragraph reports one T cell receptor (beta chain). This sample is part of a study of T cell changes during pregnancy in multiple sclerosis. Measured with immunoSEQ multiplex PCR; TCRdb has only the in-frame clones, and not every one. The table lists fewer than 65,000 clones, 90% to 95% of them singletons, with 2% to 2.5% in the top ten. The TCR originated in a female donor in good health, enrolled as a control in a pregnancy study. Source: peripheral blood, taken in the third trimester of pregnancy.

The CDR3 here is CASSTGQGGSPLHF. CDR3 nucleotides: TGTGCCAGCAGCACCGGACAGGGGGGATCACCCCTCCACTTT. This chain joins TRBV7-6 and TRBJ1-6; 10 bases fit TRBD1. This CDR3 is built from 14 residues. Looked up from germline, CDR1 is SGHVS and CDR2 is FNYEAQ. The ends lost 5 bases at V and 10 bases at J; junction bases unmatched: 5. Combining the CDR3 with reference TRBV7-6 and TRBJ1-6 gives the whole variable domain GAGVSQSPRYKVTKRGQDVALRCDPISGHVSLYWYRQALGQGPEFLTYFNYEAQQDKSGLPNDRFSAERPEGSISTLTIQRTEQRDSAMYRCASSTGQGGSPLHFGNGTRLTVT.